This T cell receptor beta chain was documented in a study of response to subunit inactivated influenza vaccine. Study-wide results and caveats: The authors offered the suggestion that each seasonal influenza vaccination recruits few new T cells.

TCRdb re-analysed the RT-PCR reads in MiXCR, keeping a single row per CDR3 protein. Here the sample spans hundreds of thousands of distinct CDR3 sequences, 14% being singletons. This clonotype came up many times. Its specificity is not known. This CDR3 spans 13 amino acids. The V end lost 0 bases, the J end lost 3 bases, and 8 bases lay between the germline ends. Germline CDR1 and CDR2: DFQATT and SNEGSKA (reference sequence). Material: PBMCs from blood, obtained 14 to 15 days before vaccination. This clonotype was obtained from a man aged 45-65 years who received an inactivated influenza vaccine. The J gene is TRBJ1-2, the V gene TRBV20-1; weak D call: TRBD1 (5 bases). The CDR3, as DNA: TGCAGTGCTAGAGAGAAGGGGCACTATGGCTACACCTTC. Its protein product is CSAREKGHYGYTF.